Sequencing of this T cell receptor (beta chain) was carried out in a study of blood T cell repertoires in COVID-19. Across the study: Acute-phase and convalescent COVID-19 samples originated in the United States, Italy and Spain. Sample material is recorded as cDNA or gDNA derived from T cells, B-cell-depleted T cells, or PBMCs.

The V segment lost 6 bases and the J segment 7 bases; nucleotides outside the gene matches: 7. Germline V gene sequence: CDR1 KGHSH, CDR2 LQKENI. The CDR3 is made up of 14 amino acids. Followed over time, Seattle patients had been enrolled while infection was active. Clones were sequenced by immunoSEQ multiplex PCR, and TCRdb holds only the in-frame ones, with some missing. Of 200,000 to 250,000 clones in the sample, 70% to 90% were seen once. The sequenced sample consisted of peripheral blood. The origin of this receptor is a man aged 50 or older with COVID-19, enrolled during active disease. This rearrangement joins TRBV18 to TRBJ1-4; TRBD1 agrees at 8 bases. As DNA, the CDR3 is TGTGCCAGCTCCCCCGGGACAGGAAGTGAAAAACTGTTTTTT. It is translated as CASSPGTGSEKLFF. The complete variable domain, with remaining parts taken from reference TRBV18 and TRBJ1-4, reads NAGVMQNPRHLVRRRGQEARLRCSPMKGHSHVYWYRQLPEEGLKFMVYLQKENIIDESGMPKERFSAEFPKEGPSILRIQQVVRGDSAAYFCASSPGTGSEKLFFGSGTQLSVL.